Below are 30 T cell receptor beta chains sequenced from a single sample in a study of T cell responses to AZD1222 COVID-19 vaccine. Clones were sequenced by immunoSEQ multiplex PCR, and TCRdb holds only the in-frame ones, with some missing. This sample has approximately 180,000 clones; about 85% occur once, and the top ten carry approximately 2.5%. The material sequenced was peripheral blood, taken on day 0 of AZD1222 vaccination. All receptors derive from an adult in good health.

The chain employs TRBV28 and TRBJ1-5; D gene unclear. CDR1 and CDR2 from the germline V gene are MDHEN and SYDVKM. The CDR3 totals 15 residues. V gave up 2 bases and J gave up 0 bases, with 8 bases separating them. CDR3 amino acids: CASSLTGYSNQPQHF. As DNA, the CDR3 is TGTGCCAGCAGTTTAACGGGATATAGCAATCAGCCCCAGCATTTT.

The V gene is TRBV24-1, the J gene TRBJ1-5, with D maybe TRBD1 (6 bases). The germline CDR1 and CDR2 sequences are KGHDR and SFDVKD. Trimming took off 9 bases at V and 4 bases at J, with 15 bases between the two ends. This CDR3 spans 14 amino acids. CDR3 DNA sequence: TGTGCCACCGCCCCGCGGGGGACAAATCAGCCCCAGCATTTT. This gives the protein CATAPRGTNQPQHF.

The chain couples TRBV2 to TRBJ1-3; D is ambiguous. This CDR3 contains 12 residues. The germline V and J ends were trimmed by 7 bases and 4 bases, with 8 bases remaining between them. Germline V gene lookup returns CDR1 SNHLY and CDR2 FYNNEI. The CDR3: CASKDNGNTIYF. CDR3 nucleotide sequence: TGTGCCAGCAAAGACAACGGAAACACCATATATTTT.

This CDR3 is CASSSLGGWPQHF. The CDR3 DNA sequence: TGTGCCAGCAGTAGTTTAGGGGGTTGGCCCCAGCATTTT. The J gene is TRBJ1-5, the V gene TRBV28; D perhaps matches TRBD1 (6 bases). V was cut by 5 bases and J by 9 bases, with 14 bases left in between. Germline CDR1 is MDHEN and CDR2 is SYDVKM. The CDR3 consists of 13 residues.

The CDR3 protein is CASTKQRTGAYEQYF. For the CDR3, the DNA is TGTGCCAGCACCAAACAACGGACAGGGGCCTACGAGCAGTACTTC. The rearrangement uses TRBV7-9 and TRBJ2-7, with TRBD1 matching 9 bases. Trimming cost V 7 bases and J 2 bases; bases outside gene matches: 9. This CDR3 is 15 amino acids long. Per germline, CDR1 SEHNR and CDR2 FQNEAQ (reference sequence).

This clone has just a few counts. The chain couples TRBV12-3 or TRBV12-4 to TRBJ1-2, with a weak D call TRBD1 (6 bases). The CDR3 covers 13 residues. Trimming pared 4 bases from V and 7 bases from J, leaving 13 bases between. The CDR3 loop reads CASSWGLGGGYTF. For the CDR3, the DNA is TGTGCCAGCAGTTGGGGGCTTGGGGGTGGCTACACCTTC.

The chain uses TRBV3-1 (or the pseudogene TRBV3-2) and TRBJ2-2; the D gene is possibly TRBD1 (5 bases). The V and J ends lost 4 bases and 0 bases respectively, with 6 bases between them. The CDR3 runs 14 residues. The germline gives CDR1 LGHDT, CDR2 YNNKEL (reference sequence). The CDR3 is CASSRGANTGELFF. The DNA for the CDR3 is TGTGCCAGCAGCCGGGGCGCGAACACCGGGGAGCTGTTTTTT.

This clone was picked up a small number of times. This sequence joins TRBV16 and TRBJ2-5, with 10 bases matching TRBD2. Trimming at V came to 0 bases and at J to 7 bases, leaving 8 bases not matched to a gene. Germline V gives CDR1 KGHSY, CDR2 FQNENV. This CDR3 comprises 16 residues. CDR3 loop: CASSQSPSGRAGTQYF. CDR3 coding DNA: TGTGCCAGCAGCCAATCGCCCAGCGGGAGGGCAGGGACCCAGTACTTC.

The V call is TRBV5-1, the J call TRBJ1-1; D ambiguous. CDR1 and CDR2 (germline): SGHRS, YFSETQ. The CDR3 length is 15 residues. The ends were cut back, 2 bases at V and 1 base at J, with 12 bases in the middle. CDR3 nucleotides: TGCGCCAGCAGCTTCTCAACGGCAGAGAACACTGAAGCTTTCTTT. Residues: CASSFSTAENTEAFF.

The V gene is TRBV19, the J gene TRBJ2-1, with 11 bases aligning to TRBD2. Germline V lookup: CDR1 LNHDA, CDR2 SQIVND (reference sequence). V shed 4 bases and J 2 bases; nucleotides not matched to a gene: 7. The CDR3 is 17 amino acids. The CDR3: CASSTLTSGNPYNEQFF. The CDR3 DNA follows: TGTGCCAGTAGTACCTTGACTAGCGGGAACCCCTACAATGAGCAGTTCTTC.

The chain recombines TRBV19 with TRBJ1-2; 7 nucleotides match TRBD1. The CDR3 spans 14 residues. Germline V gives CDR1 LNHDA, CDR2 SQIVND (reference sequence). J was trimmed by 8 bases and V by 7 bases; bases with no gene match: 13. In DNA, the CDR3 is TGTGCCAGTAACCCCGGGACAGTTGGGGTCGGCTACACCTTC. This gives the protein CASNPGTVGVGYTF.

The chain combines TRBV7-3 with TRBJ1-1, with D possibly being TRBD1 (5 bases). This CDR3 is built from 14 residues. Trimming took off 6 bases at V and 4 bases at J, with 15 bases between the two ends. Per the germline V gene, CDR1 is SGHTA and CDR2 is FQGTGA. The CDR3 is CASSSQGRRTEAFF. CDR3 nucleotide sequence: TGTGCCAGCAGTTCCCAGGGAAGGCGCACTGAAGCTTTCTTT.

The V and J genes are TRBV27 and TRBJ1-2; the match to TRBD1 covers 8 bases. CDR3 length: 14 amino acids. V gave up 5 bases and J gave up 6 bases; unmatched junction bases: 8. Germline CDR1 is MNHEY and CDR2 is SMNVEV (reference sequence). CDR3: CASSESRGLNGYTF. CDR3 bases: TGTGCCAGCAGTGAGTCCAGGGGGCTTAATGGCTACACCTTC.

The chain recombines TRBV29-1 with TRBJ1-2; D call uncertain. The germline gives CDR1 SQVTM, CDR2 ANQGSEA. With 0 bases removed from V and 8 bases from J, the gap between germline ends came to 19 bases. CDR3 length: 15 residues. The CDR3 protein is CSVEDADRISGGYTF. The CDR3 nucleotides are TGCAGCGTTGAAGATGCCGACCGAATCTCGGGCGGCTACACCTTC.

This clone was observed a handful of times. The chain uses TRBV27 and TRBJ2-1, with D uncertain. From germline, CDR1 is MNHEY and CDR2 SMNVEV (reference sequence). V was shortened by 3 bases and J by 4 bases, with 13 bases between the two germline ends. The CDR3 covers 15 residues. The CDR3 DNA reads TGTGCCAGCAGTTTCTCGCGTTCTGGATACAATGAGCAGTTCTTC. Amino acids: CASSFSRSGYNEQFF.

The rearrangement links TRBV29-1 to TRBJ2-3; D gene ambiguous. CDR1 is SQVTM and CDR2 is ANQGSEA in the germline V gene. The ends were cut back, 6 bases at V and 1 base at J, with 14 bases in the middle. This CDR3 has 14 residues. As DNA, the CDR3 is TGCAGCGTAAGTTTGAATGCGGGCACAGATACGCAGTATTTT. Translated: CSVSLNAGTDTQYF.

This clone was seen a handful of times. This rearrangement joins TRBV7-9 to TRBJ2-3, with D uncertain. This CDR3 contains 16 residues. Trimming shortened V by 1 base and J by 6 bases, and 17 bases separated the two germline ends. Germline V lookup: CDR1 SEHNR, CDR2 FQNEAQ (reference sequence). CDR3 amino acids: CASSLEFGPAADTQYF. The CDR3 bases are TGTGCCAGCAGCTTAGAGTTCGGACCCGCGGCCGATACGCAGTATTTT.

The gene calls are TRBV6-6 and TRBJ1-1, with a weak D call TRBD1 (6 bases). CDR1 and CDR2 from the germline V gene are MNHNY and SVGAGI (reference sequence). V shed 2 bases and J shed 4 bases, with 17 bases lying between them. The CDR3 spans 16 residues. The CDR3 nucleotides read TGTGCCAGCAGTTACCCCTACGCAGGGGTGGGCACTGAAGCTTTCTTT. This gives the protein CASSYPYAGVGTEAFF.

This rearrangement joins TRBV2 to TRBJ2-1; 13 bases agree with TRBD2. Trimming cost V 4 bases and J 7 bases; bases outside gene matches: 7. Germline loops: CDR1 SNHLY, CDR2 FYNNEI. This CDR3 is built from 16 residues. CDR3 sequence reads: CASSGRTSGSSNEQFF. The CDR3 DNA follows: TGTGCCAGCAGTGGGCGGACTAGCGGGAGTTCAAATGAGCAGTTCTTC.

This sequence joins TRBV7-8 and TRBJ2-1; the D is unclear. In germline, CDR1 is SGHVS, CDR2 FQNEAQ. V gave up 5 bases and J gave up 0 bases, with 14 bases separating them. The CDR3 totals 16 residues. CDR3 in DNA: TGTGCCAGCAGCGCGACCAACCCGCCCTCCTACAATGAGCAGTTCTTC. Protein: CASSATNPPSYNEQFF. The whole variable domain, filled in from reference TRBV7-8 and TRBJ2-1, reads GAGVSQSPRYKVAKRGQDVALRCDPISGHVSLFWYQQALGQGPEFLTYFQNEAQLDKSGLPSDRFFAERPEGSVSTLKIQRTQQEDSAVYLCASSATNPPSYNEQFFGPGTRLTVL.

The CDR3 sequence is CASSSGLAGISEQFF. CDR3 DNA sequence: TGTGCCAGCAGCTCCGGACTAGCGGGGATATCTGAGCAGTTCTTC. The J gene is TRBJ2-1, the V gene TRBV5-8; 12 bases match TRBD2. With 3 bases clipped from V and 9 bases from J, the junction kept 7 bases outside the gene matches. This CDR3 has 15 amino acids. CDR1 and CDR2 (germline): SGHTS, YDEGEE.

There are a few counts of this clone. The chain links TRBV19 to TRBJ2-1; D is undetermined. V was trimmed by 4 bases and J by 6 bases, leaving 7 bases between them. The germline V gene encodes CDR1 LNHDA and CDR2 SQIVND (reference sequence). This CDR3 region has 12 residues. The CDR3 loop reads CASSSRSNEQFF. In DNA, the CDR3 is TGTGCCAGTAGTAGCAGATCCAATGAGCAGTTCTTC.

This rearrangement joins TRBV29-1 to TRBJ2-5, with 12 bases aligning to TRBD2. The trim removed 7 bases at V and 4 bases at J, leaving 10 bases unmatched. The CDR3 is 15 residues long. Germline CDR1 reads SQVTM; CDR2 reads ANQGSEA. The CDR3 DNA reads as TGCAGCGCCCGAGCGACTAGCGGGAGAAGAGAGACCCAGTACTTC. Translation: CSARATSGRRETQYF.

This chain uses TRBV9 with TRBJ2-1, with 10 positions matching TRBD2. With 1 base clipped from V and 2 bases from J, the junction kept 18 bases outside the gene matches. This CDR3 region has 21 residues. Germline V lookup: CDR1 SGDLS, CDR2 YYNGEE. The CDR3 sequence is CASSVTASGSTPWIAYNEQFF. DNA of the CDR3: TGTGCCAGCAGCGTAACCGCTAGCGGGAGTACCCCCTGGATTGCCTACAATGAGCAGTTCTTC. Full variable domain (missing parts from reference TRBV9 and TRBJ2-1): DSGVTQTPKHLITATGQRVTLRCSPRSGDLSVYWYQQSLDQGLQFLIQYYNGEERAKGNILERFSAQQFPDLHSELNLSSLELGDSALYFCASSVTASGSTPWIAYNEQFFGPGTRLTVL.

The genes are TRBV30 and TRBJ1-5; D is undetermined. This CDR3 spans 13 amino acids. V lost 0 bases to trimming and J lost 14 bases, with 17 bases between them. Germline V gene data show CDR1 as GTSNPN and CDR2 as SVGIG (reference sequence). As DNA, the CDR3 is TGTGCCTGGAGTGTAGGGTCCGCCGGAGGAGAGCATTTT. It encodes CAWSVGSAGGEHF.

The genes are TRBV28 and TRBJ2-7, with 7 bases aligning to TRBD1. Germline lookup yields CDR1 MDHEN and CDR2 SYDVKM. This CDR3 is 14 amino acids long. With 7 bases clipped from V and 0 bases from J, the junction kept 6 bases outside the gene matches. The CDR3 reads CASKTTGSSYEQYF. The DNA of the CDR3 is TGTGCCAGCAAAACGACAGGGAGCTCCTACGAGCAGTACTTC.

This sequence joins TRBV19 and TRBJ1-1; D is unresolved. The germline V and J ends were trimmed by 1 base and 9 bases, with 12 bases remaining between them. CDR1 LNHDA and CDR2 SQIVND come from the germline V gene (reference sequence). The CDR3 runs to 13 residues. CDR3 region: CASSIGRLQKAFF. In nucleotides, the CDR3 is TGTGCCAGTAGTATAGGTCGACTGCAAAAAGCTTTCTTT.

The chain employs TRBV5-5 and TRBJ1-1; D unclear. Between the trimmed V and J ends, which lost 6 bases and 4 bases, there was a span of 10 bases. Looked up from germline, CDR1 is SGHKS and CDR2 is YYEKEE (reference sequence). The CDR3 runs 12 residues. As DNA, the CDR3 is TGTGCCAGCAAAGGAGTGGGCACTGAAGCTTTCTTT. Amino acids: CASKGVGTEAFF.

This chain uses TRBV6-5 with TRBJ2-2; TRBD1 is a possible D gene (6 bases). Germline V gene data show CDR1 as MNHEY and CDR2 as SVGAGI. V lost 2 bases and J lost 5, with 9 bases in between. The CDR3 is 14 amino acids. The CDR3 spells CASSYNQGTGELFF. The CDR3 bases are TGTGCCAGCAGTTACAATCAGGGGACCGGGGAGCTGTTTTTT.

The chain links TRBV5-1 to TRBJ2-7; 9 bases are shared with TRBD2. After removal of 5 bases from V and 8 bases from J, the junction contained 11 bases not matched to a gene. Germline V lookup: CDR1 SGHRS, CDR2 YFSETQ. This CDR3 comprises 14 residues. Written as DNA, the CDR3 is TGCGCCAGCAGTCCGGGACTAGCCGGTACGAAGCAGTACTTC. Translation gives CASSPGLAGTKQYF.